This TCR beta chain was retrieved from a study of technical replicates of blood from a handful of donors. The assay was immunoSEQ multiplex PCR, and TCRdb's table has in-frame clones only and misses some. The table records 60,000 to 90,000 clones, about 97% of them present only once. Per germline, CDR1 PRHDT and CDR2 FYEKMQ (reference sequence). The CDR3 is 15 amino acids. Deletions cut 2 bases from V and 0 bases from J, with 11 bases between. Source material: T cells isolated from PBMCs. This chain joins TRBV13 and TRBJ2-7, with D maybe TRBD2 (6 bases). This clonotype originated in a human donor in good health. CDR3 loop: CASSLSGRSSYEQYF. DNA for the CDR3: TGTGCCAGCAGCTTAAGTGGGAGGTCCTCCTACGAGCAGTACTTC.